These 22 T cell receptor beta chains came from one sample sequenced in a study of shared clonotypes between healthy human individuals. Naive CD8 populations comprised CD45RO-negative cells positively selected for CCR7, excluding terminally differentiated effector memory CD45RA+ cells. Clones were read by immunoSEQ multiplex PCR, and TCRdb kept only the in-frame ones, dropping some. The sample includes under 600,000 clones, 95% to 98% of them seen just once. Sequences were obtained from naive CD8+ T cells sorted from blood. These TCRs come from a man aged 25 to 45 in good health.

This chain joins TRBV27 and TRBJ2-3; D possibly uses TRBD1 or TRBD2 (5 bases each). This CDR3 has 13 residues. Germline loops: CDR1 MNHEY, CDR2 SMNVEV (reference sequence). V was shortened by 4 bases and J by 6 bases, with 11 bases between the two germline ends. CDR3 protein: CASSYLRGDTQYF. In nucleotides, the CDR3 is TGTGCCAGCAGTTATTTGAGGGGTGATACGCAGTATTTT.

V gene TRBV7-6 combines with J gene TRBJ2-5; 8 bases map to TRBD1. The CDR3 loop spans 15 amino acids. Per the germline V gene, CDR1 is SGHVS and CDR2 is FNYEAQ. Trimming took 5 bases from V and 4 from J; bases not matched to a gene: 9. The CDR3 loop reads CASSPIQQGGETQYF. CDR3 in DNA: TGTGCCAGCAGCCCGATACAACAGGGGGGAGAGACCCAGTACTTC.

The V and J genes are TRBV29-1 and TRBJ2-2, with 9 bases that match TRBD2. Germline V gene data show CDR1 as SQVTM and CDR2 as ANQGSEA. V dropped 7 bases and J dropped 6; count of bases not matched to a gene: 9. CDR3 length: 14 amino acids. CDR3 loop: CSADGTSSAGELFF. The DNA of the CDR3 is TGCAGCGCCGACGGGACTAGCTCGGCCGGGGAGCTGTTTTTT.

For this clone: This specimen includes other DNA sequences encoding the same CDR3. V gene TRBV16 combines with J gene TRBJ2-7; the D is unclear. This CDR3 has 11 residues. Germline V gives CDR1 KGHSY, CDR2 FQNENV. Trimming removed 2 bases at V and 3 bases at J, with 2 bases between. The CDR3 loop reads CASSQNYEQYF. DNA of the CDR3: TGTGCCAGCAGCCAAAACTACGAGCAGTACTTC.

The V gene is TRBV19, the J gene TRBJ2-1; TRBD1 matches 7 bases. This CDR3 comprises 15 residues. CDR1 is LNHDA, CDR2 SQIVND, per germline (reference sequence). Losses at the gene ends were 3 bases for V and 7 bases for J; bases not matched to a gene: 9. CDR3 bases: TGTGCCAGTAGTATCTGGGACAGACGGCAAAATGAGCAGTTCTTC. It is translated as CASSIWDRRQNEQFF.

The CDR3 DNA is TGCAGCGTTGAAGGAAAGGGAGCTAGCGGGAGACCCTACAATGAGCAGTTCTTC. As protein: CSVEGKGASGRPYNEQFF. This chain uses TRBV29-1 with TRBJ2-1; 10 bases map to TRBD2. The CDR3 covers 18 residues. After removal of 1 base from V and 2 bases from J, the junction contained 11 bases not matched to a gene. Germline CDR1 and CDR2: SQVTM and ANQGSEA.

V is TRBV7-9 and J is TRBJ2-7; weak D call: TRBD1 (5 bases). This CDR3 comprises 16 residues. Germline V gene lookup returns CDR1 SEHNR and CDR2 FQNEAQ (reference sequence). With 1 base removed from V and 5 bases from J, the gap between germline ends came to 18 bases. The CDR3 coding sequence is TGTGCCAGCAGCTTAGGGGAAGGCTACAGGTTCCACGAGCAGTACTTC. Translated: CASSLGEGYRFHEQYF. Variable domain in full (rest from reference TRBV7-9 and TRBJ2-7): DTGVSQNPRHKITKRGQNVTFRCDPISEHNRLYWYRQTLGQGPEFLTYFQNEAQLEKSRLLSDRFSAERPKGSFSTLEIQRTEQGDSAMYLCASSLGEGYRFHEQYFGPGTRLTVT.

The chain has TRBV29-1 and TRBJ2-5; the D call may be TRBD1 or TRBD2 (6 bases each). Trimming took 0 bases from V and 2 from J, leaving 16 bases between them. Looked up from germline, CDR1 is SQVTM and CDR2 is ANQGSEA. This CDR3 contains 16 residues. CDR3 region: CSVEEDYREVQETQYF. The CDR3 DNA is TGCAGCGTTGAAGAGGACTACAGGGAGGTACAAGAGACCCAGTACTTC.

This chain uses TRBV4-1 with TRBJ2-5, with D maybe TRBD2 (6 bases). Germline CDR1 is MGHRA and CDR2 is YSYEKL. V lost 4 bases and J lost 4, with 25 bases in between. The CDR3 has 18 amino acids. The DNA of the CDR3 is TGCGCCAGCAGCCCCCGGCCGGGAGCCCCGTCCCAACTAGAGACCCAGTACTTC. Protein sequence: CASSPRPGAPSQLETQYF.

CDR3 sequence (DNA): TGTGCCAGCAGCTCAACAGGGGACGAGCAGTACTTC. Its translation is CASSSTGDEQYF. The chain is built from TRBV11-2 and TRBJ2-7; TRBD1 matches 7 bases. This CDR3 is built from 12 residues. CDR1 is SGHAT and CDR2 is FQNNGV in the germline V gene. With V trimmed by 4 bases and J by 5 bases, 2 bases remained unmatched.

The chain uses TRBV7-9 and TRBJ2-5; maybe TRBD2 (6 bases). Between the trimmed V and J ends, which lost 7 bases and 2 bases, there was a span of 17 bases. Germline assignment: CDR1 SEHNR and CDR2 FQNEAQ (reference sequence). The CDR3 consists of 15 residues. This CDR3 is CASIRSGPLQETQYF. The CDR3 coding sequence is TGTGCCAGCATCCGAAGCGGGCCTTTGCAAGAGACCCAGTACTTC.

The chain is built from TRBV6-5 and TRBJ2-1, with D unclear. Germline V CDR1 and CDR2: MNHEY, SVGAGI. V was shortened by 5 bases and J by 10 bases, with 15 bases between the two germline ends. CDR3 length: 13 residues. The CDR3 protein is CASSRIRVDEQFF. The CDR3 DNA sequence: TGTGCCAGCAGTCGCATTAGGGTTGACGAGCAGTTCTTC.

The chain employs TRBV4-1 and TRBJ1-5; TRBD1 matches at 8 bases. Trimming cost V 5 bases and J 5 bases; bases outside gene matches: 5. CDR3 size: 14 residues. Germline-derived CDR1 and CDR2 are MGHRA and YSYEKL. CDR3 amino acids: CASSDGQGYQPQHF. The CDR3 region has the DNA TGCGCCAGCAGCGACGGACAGGGATATCAGCCCCAGCATTTT.

This sequence joins TRBV4-1 and TRBJ2-7; possibly TRBD2 for D (6 bases). In germline, CDR1 is MGHRA, CDR2 YSYEKL. The CDR3 sequence is 15 residues long. Trimming shortened V by 1 base and J by 0 bases, and 10 bases separated the two germline ends. CDR3 in amino acids: CASSQATGLSYEQYF. Written as DNA, the CDR3 is TGCGCCAGCAGCCAAGCGACGGGACTCTCCTACGAGCAGTACTTC.

The chain is built from TRBV7-9 and TRBJ2-1; possibly TRBD1 for D (5 bases). The V end was cut by 1 base, the J end by 12 bases, with 16 bases between. Looked up from germline, CDR1 is SEHNR and CDR2 is FQNEAQ (reference sequence). The CDR3 sequence is 14 residues long. CDR3 protein: CASSLVKDILAQFF. CDR3 coding DNA: TGTGCCAGCAGCTTAGTAAAGGACATCTTGGCGCAGTTCTTC.

V and J are TRBV29-1 and TRBJ2-1; TRBD2 aligns across 10 bases. J lost 9 bases, V lost 4 bases, and 9 bases had no gene match. The CDR3 consists of 14 residues. Looked up from germline, CDR1 is SQVTM and CDR2 is ANQGSEA. The CDR3 region has the DNA TGCAGCGTTGGGAAGCGGGAGGGCCACCCTGAGCAGTTCTTC. It codes for CSVGKREGHPEQFF.

The V gene is TRBV7-8, the J gene TRBJ1-5, with D possibly being TRBD1 (6 bases). V was clipped by 5 bases and J by 3 bases, with 14 bases between them. CDR1 is SGHVS and CDR2 is FQNEAQ in the germline V gene. The CDR3 covers 15 residues. CDR3 sequence: CASSVQGKLNQPQHF. The CDR3, as DNA: TGTGCCAGCAGCGTACAGGGAAAGCTCAATCAGCCCCAGCATTTT. The full variable domain, with the rest looked up from reference TRBV7-8 and TRBJ1-5, is GAGVSQSPRYKVAKRGQDVALRCDPISGHVSLFWYQQALGQGPEFLTYFQNEAQLDKSGLPSDRFFAERPEGSVSTLKIQRTQQEDSAVYLCASSVQGKLNQPQHFGDGTRLSIL.

On this clone: This sample includes further DNA sequences coding for the same CDR3. V usage is TRBV5-1 and J usage is TRBJ2-1; D perhaps matches TRBD1 (5 bases). V lost 2 bases, J lost 2 bases, and 5 bases lay in between. In germline, CDR1 is SGHRS, CDR2 YFSETQ. The CDR3 extends over 13 amino acids. The CDR3 nucleotides are TGCGCCAGCAGCTTAGGGGCCTACAATGAGCAGTTCTTC. This encodes CASSLGAYNEQFF.

This chain uses TRBV7-9 with TRBJ2-1; D assignment may be TRBD1 or TRBD2 (5 bases each). V gave up 5 bases and J gave up 5 bases, with 13 bases separating them. Germline loops: CDR1 SEHNR, CDR2 FQNEAQ (reference sequence). This CDR3 comprises 14 residues. CDR3 DNA: TGTGCCAGCAGCCCATCCCGGGGCCACAATGAGCAGTTCTTC. Residues: CASSPSRGHNEQFF.

V gene TRBV30 combines with J gene TRBJ1-5; 7 positions match TRBD1. In germline, CDR1 is GTSNPN, CDR2 SVGIG (reference sequence). The CDR3 sequence is 15 residues long. J was trimmed by 0 bases and V by 1 base; bases with no gene match: 3. The CDR3 DNA is TGTGCCTGGAGTGCTGGGACAGTTAGCAATCAGCCCCAGCATTTT. Protein sequence: CAWSAGTVSNQPQHF.

CDR3 in amino acids: CASSAQGAGELFF. The CDR3, as DNA: TGTGCCAGCAGCGCACAGGGTGCCGGGGAGCTGTTTTTT. This chain connects TRBV7-9 to TRBJ2-2, with D possibly matching TRBD1 (6 bases). The V gene's germline CDR1 is SEHNR and CDR2 FQNEAQ (reference sequence). The CDR3 loop spans 13 amino acids. Trimming removed 5 bases at V and 6 bases at J, with 10 bases between.

This sequence joins TRBV7-2 and TRBJ2-3; 12 nucleotides agree with TRBD2. With 1 base clipped from V and 4 bases from J, the junction kept 9 bases outside the gene matches. This CDR3 is 18 amino acids long. Germline CDR1 reads SGHTA; CDR2 reads FQGNSA. This CDR3 is CASSLGPLAGGAADTQYF. For the CDR3, the DNA is TGTGCCAGCAGCTTAGGTCCCCTAGCGGGAGGGGCAGCAGATACGCAGTATTTT.